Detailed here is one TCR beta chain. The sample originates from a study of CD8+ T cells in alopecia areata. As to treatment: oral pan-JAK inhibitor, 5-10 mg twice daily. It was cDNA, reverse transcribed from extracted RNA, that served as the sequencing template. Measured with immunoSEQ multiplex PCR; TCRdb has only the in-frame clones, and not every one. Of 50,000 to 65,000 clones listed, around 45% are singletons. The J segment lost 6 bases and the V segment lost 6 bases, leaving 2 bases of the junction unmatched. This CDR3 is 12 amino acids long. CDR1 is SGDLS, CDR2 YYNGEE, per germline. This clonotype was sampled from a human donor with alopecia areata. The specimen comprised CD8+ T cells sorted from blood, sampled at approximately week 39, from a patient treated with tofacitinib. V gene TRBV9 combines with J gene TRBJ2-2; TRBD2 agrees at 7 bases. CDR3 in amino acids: CASTRGAGELFF. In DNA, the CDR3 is TGTGCCAGCACCCGGGGGGCCGGGGAGCTGTTTTTT.